This paragraph reports one T cell receptor beta chain. With a J-beta primer mix and a sample-barcoded 5' primer, a second PCR ran roughly 6 to 11 cycles. A template-switch adaptor that had 12 random nucleotides put a tag on each cDNA molecule. TCRdb independently ran MiXCR on the 5' RACE reads; one entry per CDR3 protein. The repertoire has approximately 790,000 distinct CDR3 sequences, 62% of them found once; the top ten carry about 27%. This sample is part of a study of blood T cells in healthy people across ages. Germline-derived CDR1 and CDR2 are SGDLS and YYNGEE. V was trimmed by 3 bases and J by 7 bases, leaving 11 bases between them. The CDR3 has 13 amino acids.

V is TRBV9 and J is TRBJ1-5; D uncertain. The receptor was derived from a man under 40 in good health. Sequenced material: blood. The DNA of the CDR3 is TGTGCCAGCAGCGGGGCAACGGGACAGCCCCAGCATTTT. Its protein product is CASSGATGQPQHF. Supplemented by reference TRBV9 and TRBJ1-5, the full variable domain reads DSGVTQTPKHLITATGQRVTLRCSPRSGDLSVYWYQQSLDQGLQFLIQYYNGEERAKGNILERFSAQQFPDLHSELNLSSLELGDSALYFCASSGATGQPQHFGDGTRLSIL.